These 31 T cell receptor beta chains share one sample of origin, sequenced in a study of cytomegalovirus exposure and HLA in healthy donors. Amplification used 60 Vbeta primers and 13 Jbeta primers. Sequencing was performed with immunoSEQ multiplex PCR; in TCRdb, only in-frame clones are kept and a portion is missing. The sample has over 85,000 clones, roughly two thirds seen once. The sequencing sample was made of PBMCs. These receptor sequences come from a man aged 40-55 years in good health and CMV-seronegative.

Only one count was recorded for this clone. The chain's CDR3 is CASSIGQGTYEQYF. The CDR3 DNA reads TGTGCCAGTAGTATAGGACAGGGGACCTACGAGCAGTACTTC. The V gene is TRBV19, the J gene TRBJ2-7, with 8 nucleotides matching TRBD1. V dropped 1 base and J dropped 2; count of bases not matched to a gene: 1. Per the germline V gene, CDR1 is LNHDA and CDR2 is SQIVND (reference sequence). This CDR3 region has 14 residues.

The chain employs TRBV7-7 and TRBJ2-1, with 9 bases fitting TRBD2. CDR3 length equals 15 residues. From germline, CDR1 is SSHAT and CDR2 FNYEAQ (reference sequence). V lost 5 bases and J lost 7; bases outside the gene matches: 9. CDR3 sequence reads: CASSLNLAGVNEQFF. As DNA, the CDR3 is TGTGCCAGCAGCCTCAACTTAGCGGGGGTGAATGAGCAGTTCTTC.

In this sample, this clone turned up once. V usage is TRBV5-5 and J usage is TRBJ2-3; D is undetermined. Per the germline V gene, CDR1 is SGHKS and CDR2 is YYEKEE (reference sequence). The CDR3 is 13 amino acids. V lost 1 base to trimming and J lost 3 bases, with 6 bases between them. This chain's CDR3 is CASSLPGTDTQYF. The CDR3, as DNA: TGTGCCAGCAGCTTGCCAGGTACAGATACGCAGTATTTT.

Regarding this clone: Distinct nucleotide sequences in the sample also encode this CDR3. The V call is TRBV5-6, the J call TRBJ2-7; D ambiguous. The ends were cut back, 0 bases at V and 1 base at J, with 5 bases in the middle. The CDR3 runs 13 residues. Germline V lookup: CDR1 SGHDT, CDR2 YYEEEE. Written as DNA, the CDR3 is TGTGCCAGCAGCTTGGGGAGTTCCTACGAGCAGTACTTC. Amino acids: CASSLGSSYEQYF. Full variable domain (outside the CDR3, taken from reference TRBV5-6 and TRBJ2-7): DAGVTQSPTHLIKTRGQQVTLRCSPKSGHDTVSWYQQALGQGPQFIFQYYEEEERQRGNFPDRFSGHQFPNYSSELNVNALLLGDSALYLCASSLGSSYEQYFGPGTRLTVT.

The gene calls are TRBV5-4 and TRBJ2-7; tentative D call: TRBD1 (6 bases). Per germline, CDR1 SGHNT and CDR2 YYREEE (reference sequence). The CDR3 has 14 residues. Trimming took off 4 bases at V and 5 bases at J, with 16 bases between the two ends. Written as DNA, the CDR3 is TGTGCCAGCAGCCTGGTTGGGGGCCCCCACGAGCAGTACTTC. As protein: CASSLVGGPHEQYF. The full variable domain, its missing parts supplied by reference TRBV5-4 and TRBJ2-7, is ETGVTQSPTHLIKTRGQQVTLRCSSQSGHNTVSWYQQALGQGPQFIFQYYREEENGRGNFPPRFSGLQFPNYSSELNVNALELDDSALYLCASSLVGGPHEQYFGPGTRLTVT.

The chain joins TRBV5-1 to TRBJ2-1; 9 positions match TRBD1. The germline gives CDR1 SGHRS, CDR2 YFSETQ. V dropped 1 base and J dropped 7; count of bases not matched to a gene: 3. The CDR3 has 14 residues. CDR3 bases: TGCGCCAGCAGCTTGACAGGGGGCGGGAATGAGCAGTTCTTC. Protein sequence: CASSLTGGGNEQFF. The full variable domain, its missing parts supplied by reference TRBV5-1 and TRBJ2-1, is KAGVTQTPRYLIKTRGQQVTLSCSPISGHRSVSWYQQTPGQGLQFLFEYFSETQRNKGNFPGRFSGRQFSNSRSEMNVSTLELGDSALYLCASSLTGGGNEQFFGPGTRLTVL.

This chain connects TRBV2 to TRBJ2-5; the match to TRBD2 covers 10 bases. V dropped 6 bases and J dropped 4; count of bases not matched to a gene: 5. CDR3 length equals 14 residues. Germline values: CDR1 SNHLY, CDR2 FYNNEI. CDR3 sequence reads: CASSLIAGGETQYF. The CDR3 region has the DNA TGTGCCAGCAGCCTAATAGCGGGGGGAGAGACCCAGTACTTC.

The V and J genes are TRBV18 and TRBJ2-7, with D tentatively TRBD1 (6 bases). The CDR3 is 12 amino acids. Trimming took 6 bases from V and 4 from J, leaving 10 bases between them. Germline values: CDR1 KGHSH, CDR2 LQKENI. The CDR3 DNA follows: TGTGCCAGCTCGGACAGCCTTTACGAGCAGTACTTC. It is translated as CASSDSLYEQYF.

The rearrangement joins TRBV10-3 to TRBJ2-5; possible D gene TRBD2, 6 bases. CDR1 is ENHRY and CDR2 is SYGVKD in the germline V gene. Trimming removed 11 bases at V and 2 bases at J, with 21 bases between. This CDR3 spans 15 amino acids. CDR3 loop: CAVSSRGTGQETQYF. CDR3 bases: TGTGCCGTATCGAGCCGTGGGACTGGACAAGAGACCCAGTACTTC.

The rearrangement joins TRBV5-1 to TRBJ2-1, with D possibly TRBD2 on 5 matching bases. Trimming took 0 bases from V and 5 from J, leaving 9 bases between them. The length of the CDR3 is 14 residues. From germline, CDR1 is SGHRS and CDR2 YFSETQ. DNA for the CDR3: TGCGCCAGCAGCTTGGATCCGGGGAACAATGAGCAGTTCTTC. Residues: CASSLDPGNNEQFF.

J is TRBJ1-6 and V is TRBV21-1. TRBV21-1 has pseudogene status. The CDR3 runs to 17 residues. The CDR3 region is CASSENDGGTYNSPLHF. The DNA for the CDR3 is TGTGCCAGCAGCGAAAACGACGGGGGTACCTATAATTCACCCCTCCACTTT.

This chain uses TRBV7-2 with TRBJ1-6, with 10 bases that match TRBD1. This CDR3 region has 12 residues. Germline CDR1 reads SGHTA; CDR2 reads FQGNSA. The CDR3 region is CATGTGDSPLHF. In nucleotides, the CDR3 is TGTGCTACCGGGACAGGGGACTCACCCCTCCACTTT. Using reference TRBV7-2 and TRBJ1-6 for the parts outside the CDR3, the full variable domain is GAGVSQSPSNKVTEKGKDVELRCDPISGHTALYWYRQSLGQGLEFLIYFQGNSAPDKSGLPSDRFSAERTGGSVSTLTIQRTQQEDSAVYLCATGTGDSPLHFGNGTRLTVT.

The DNA for the CDR3 is TGTGCCAGCAGCTTGAGTGGGACTAGCGCCGGGGAGCTGTTTTTT. Protein sequence: CASSLSGTSAGELFF. This chain joins TRBV5-5 and TRBJ2-2; 10 bases map to TRBD2. CDR1 SGHKS and CDR2 YYEKEE come from the germline V gene (reference sequence). With V trimmed by 1 base and J by 6 bases, 3 bases remained unmatched. The CDR3 contains 15 residues. Variable domain in full (rest from reference TRBV5-5 and TRBJ2-2): DAGVTQSPTHLIKTRGQQVTLRCSPISGHKSVSWYQQVLGQGPQFIFQYYEKEERGRGNFPDRFSARQFPNYSSELNVNALLLGDSALYLCASSLSGTSAGELFFGEGSRLTVL.

The CDR3 spells CAISARPGSYEQYF. CDR3 nucleotide sequence: TGTGCCATCAGTGCTCGTCCGGGGTCCTACGAGCAGTACTTC. This chain joins TRBV10-3 and TRBJ2-7; maybe TRBD2 (5 bases). Looked up from germline, CDR1 is ENHRY and CDR2 is SYGVKD. Trimming took off 4 bases at V and 1 base at J, with 11 bases between the two ends. The CDR3 covers 14 residues.

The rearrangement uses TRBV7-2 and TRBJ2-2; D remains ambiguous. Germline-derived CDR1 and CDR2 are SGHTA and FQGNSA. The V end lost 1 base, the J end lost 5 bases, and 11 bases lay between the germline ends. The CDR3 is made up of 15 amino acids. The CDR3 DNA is TGTGCCAGCAGCTTAGTTTATTTGAGAACCGGGGAGCTGTTTTTT. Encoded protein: CASSLVYLRTGELFF.

This CDR3 is CASSLGGRQFF. As DNA, the CDR3 is TGTGCCAGCAGCTTAGGCGGCCGTCAGTTCTTC. The rearrangement joins TRBV7-2 to TRBJ2-1; no clear D. Trimming shortened V by 1 base and J by 13 bases, and 8 bases separated the two germline ends. Germline CDR1 SGHTA, CDR2 FQGNSA. CDR3 length equals 11 residues.

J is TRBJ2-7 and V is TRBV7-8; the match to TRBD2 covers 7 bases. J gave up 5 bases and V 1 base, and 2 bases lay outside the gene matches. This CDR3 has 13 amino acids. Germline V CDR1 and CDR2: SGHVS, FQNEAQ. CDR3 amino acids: CASSLGGGDEQYF. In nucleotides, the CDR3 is TGTGCCAGCAGCTTAGGGGGAGGGGACGAGCAGTACTTC.

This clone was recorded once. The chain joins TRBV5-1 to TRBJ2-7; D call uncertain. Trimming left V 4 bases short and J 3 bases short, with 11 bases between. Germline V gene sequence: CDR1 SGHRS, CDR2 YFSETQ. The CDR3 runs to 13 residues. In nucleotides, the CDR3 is TGCGCCAGCAGCATGAACCCAGACTACGAGCAGTACTTC. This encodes CASSMNPDYEQYF. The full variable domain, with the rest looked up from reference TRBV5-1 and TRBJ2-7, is KAGVTQTPRYLIKTRGQQVTLSCSPISGHRSVSWYQQTPGQGLQFLFEYFSETQRNKGNFPGRFSGRQFSNSRSEMNVSTLELGDSALYLCASSMNPDYEQYFGPGTRLTVT.

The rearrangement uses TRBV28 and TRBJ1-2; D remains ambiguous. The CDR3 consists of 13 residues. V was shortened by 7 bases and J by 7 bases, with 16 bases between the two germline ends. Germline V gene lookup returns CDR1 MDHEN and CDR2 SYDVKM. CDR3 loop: CASNFMGGGGYTF. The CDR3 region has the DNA TGTGCCAGCAATTTTATGGGAGGTGGTGGCTACACCTTC.

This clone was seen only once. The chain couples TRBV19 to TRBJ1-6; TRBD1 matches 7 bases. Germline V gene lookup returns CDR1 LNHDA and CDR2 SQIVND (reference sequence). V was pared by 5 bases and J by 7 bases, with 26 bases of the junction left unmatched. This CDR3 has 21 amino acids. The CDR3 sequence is CASSLFSGTAVLGGPNSPLHF. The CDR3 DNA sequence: TGTGCCAGTAGTCTTTTTAGCGGGACAGCTGTTCTGGGAGGGCCGAATTCACCCCTCCACTTT.

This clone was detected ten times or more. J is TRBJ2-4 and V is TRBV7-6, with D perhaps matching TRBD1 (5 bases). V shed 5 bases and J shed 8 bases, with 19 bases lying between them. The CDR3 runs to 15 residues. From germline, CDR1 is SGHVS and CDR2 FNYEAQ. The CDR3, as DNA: TGTGCCAGCAGCCGCGGACATCTGATTAGAGACATTCAGTACTTC. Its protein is CASSRGHLIRDIQYF.

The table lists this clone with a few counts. This chain's CDR3 is CASSPGQGAREQYF. CDR3 coding DNA: TGTGCCAGCAGCCCAGGACAGGGGGCGAGGGAGCAGTACTTC. The chain recombines TRBV7-2 with TRBJ2-7, with TRBD1 identical over 11 bases. V lost 5 bases and J lost 7; bases outside the gene matches: 7. The CDR3 totals 14 residues. Germline lookup yields CDR1 SGHTA and CDR2 FQGNSA. Supplemented by reference TRBV7-2 and TRBJ2-7, the full variable domain reads GAGVSQSPSNKVTEKGKDVELRCDPISGHTALYWYRQSLGQGLEFLIYFQGNSAPDKSGLPSDRFSAERTGGSVSTLTIQRTQQEDSAVYLCASSPGQGAREQYFGPGTRLTVT.

CDR3 amino acids: CAITGFTYEQYF. The DNA of the CDR3 is TGCGCGATAACAGGGTTCACCTACGAGCAGTACTTC. The chain recombines TRBV10-1 with TRBJ2-7; tentatively, D is TRBD1 (6 bases). CDR1 is WNHNN and CDR2 is SYGVQD in the germline V gene (reference sequence). The CDR3 covers 12 residues.

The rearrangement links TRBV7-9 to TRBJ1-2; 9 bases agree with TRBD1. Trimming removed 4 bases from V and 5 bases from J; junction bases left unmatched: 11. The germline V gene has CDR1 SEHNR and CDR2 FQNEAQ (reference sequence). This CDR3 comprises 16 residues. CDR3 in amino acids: CASSSPPGDRAYGYTF. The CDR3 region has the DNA TGTGCCAGCAGCTCTCCCCCCGGGGACAGGGCTTATGGCTACACCTTC.

For the CDR3, the DNA is TGTGCCAGCAGCTTGGACTCCGGAAACACCATATATTTT. Translating gives CASSLDSGNTIYF. The chain is built from TRBV27 and TRBJ1-3, with D uncertain. Trimming pared 6 bases from V and 4 bases from J, leaving 10 bases between. CDR1 MNHEY and CDR2 SMNVEV come from the germline V gene (reference sequence). The CDR3 runs 13 residues.

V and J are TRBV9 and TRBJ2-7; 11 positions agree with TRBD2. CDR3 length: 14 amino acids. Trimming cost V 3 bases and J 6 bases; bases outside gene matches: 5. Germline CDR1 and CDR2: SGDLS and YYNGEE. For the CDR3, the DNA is TGTGCCAGCAGCGGGGGGGGACTAGCGGCCGAGCAGTACTTC. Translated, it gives CASSGGGLAAEQYF.

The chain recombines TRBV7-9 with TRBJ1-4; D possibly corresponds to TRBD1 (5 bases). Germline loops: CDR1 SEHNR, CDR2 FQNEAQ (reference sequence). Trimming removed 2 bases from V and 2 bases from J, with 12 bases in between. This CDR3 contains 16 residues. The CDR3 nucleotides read TGTGCCAGCAGCTTATCAGGGTGGACCACTAATGAAAAACTGTTTTTT. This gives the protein CASSLSGWTTNEKLFF.

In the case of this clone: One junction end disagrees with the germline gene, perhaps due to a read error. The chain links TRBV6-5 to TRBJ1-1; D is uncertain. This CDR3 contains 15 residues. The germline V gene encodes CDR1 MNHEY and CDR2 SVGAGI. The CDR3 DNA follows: TGTGCCAGCAGTATCGTGGGCGAGTTGAACACTGACGCTTTCTTT. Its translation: CASSIVGELNTDAFF.

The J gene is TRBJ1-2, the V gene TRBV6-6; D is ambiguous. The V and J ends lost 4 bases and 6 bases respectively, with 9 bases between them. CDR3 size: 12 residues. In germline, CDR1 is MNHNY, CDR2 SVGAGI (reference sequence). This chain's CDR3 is CASSSRRDGYTF. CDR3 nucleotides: TGTGCCAGCAGTTCGCGGAGGGATGGCTACACCTTC.

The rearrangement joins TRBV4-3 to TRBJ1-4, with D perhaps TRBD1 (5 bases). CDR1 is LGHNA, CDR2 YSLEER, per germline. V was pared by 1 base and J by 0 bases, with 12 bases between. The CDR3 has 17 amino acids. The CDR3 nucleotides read TGCGCCAGCAGCCAAGCGCTTCGACAGACAACTAATGAAAAACTGTTTTTT. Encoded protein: CASSQALRQTTNEKLFF.

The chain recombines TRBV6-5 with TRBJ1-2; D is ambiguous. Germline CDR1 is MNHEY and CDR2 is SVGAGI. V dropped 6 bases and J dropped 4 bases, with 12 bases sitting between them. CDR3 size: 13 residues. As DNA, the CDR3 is TGTGCCAGCAGCCGGGAGCGAGCCTATGGCTACACCTTC. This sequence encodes CASSRERAYGYTF.